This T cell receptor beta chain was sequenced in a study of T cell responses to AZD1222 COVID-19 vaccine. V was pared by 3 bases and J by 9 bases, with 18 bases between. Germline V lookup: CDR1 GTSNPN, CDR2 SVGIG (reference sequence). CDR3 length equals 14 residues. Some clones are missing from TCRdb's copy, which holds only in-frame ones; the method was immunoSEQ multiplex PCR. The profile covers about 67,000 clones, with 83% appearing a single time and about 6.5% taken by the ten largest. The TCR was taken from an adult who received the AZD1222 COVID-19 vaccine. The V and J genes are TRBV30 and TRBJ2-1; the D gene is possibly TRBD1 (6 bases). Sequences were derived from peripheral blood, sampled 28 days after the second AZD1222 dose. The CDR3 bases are TGTGCCTGGAGGGGAGTGAGGGGGACGGGTGAGCAGTTCTTC. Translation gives CAWRGVRGTGEQFF.